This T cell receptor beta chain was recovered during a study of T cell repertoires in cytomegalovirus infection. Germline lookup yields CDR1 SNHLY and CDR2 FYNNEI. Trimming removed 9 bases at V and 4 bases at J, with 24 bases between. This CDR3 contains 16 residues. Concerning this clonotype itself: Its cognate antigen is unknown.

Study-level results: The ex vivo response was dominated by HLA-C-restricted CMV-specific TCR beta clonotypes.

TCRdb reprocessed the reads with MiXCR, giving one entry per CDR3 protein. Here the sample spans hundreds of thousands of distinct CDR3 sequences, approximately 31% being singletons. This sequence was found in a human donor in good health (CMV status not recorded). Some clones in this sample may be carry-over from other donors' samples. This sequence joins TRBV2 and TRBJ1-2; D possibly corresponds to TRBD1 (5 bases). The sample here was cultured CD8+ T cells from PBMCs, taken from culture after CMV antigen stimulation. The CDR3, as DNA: TGTGCCAGACCCATTACCGGGGGGAGTACCATCTATGGCTACACCTTC. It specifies CARPITGGSTIYGYTF.